The sequence of this TCR beta chain was determined in a study of shared clonotypes between healthy human individuals. Study-wide findings and caveats: Generation of non-shared clonotypes was less probable than generation of clonotypes shared by all four donors.

The sample holds a few counts of this clone. Its antigen is still unknown. Method: immunoSEQ multiplex PCR; TCRdb's copy keeps in-frame clones and lacks some. The table includes approximately 980,000 clones, 70% to 85% detected once. Trimming left V 0 bases short and J 8 bases short, with 11 bases between. The CDR3 consists of 15 residues. CDR1 is SGHVS and CDR2 is FNYEAQ in the germline V gene. The study drew its donors from healthy HIV-negative adults without recent acute infections or vaccinations. V gene TRBV7-6 combines with J gene TRBJ1-6, with a weak D call TRBD1 (5 bases). The specimen was memory CD4+ T cells sorted from blood. Subset defined: CD45RA-negative fraction. This clonotype originated in a man younger than 35 in good health. This CDR3 reads CASSLAPGPDSPLHF. CDR3 DNA: TGTGCCAGCAGCTTAGCGCCGGGGCCAGATTCACCCCTCCACTTT.